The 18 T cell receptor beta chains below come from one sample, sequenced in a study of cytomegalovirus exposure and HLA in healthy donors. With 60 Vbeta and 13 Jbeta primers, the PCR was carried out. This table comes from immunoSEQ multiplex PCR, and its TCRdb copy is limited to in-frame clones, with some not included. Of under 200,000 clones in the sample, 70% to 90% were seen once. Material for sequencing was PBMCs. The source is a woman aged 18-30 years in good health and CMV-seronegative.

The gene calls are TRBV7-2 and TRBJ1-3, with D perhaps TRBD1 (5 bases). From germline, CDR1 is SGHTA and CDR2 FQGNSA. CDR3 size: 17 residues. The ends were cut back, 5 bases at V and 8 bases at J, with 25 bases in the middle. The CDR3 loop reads CASSPRSGTRRGDTIYF. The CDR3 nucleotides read TGTGCCAGCAGCCCCCGTTCGGGTACACGGCGGGGGGACACCATATATTTT.

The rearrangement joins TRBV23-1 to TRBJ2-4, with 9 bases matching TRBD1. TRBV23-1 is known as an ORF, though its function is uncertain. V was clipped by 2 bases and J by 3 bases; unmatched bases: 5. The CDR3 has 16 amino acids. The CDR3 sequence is CASSQMNRGRKNIQYF. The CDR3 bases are TGCGCCAGCAGTCAAATGAACAGGGGGCGCAAAAACATTCAGTACTTC.

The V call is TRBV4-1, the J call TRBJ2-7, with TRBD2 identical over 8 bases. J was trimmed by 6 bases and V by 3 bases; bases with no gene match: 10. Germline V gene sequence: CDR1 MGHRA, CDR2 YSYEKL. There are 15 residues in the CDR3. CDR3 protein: CASSQRAGERGEQYF. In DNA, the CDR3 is TGCGCCAGCAGCCAGCGAGCGGGAGAAAGGGGCGAGCAGTACTTC.

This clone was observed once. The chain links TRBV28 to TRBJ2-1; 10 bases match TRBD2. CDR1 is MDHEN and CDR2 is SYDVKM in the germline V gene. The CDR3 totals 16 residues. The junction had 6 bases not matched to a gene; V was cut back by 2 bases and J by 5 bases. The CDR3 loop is CASSLVLAGANNEQFF. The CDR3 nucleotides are TGTGCCAGCAGTTTAGTGCTAGCGGGGGCCAACAATGAGCAGTTCTTC.

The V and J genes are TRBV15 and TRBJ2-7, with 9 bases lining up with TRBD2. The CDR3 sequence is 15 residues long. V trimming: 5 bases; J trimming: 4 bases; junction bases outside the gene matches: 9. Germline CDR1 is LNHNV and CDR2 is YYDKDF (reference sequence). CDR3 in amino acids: CATSPPGAGGYEQYF. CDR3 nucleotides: TGTGCCACCAGCCCCCCCGGGGCGGGAGGGTACGAGCAGTACTTC.

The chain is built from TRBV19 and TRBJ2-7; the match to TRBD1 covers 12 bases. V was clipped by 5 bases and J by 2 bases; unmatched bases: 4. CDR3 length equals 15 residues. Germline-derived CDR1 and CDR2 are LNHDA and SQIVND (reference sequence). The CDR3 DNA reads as TGTGCCAGTAGTTTCGGGACAGGGGGCCCCTACGAGCAGTACTTC. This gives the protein CASSFGTGGPYEQYF.

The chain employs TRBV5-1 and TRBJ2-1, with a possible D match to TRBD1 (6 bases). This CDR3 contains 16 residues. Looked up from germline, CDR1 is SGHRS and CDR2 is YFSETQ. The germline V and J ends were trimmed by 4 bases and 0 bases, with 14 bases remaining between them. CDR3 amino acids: CASSPRTARSYNEQFF. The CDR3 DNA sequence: TGCGCCAGCAGCCCGCGGACAGCTCGCTCCTACAATGAGCAGTTCTTC.

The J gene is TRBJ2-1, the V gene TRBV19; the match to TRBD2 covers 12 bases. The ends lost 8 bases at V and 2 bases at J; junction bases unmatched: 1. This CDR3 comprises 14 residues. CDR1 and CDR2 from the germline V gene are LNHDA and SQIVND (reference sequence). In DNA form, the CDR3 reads TGTGCCAGTTCTAGCGGGGGGGCCTACAATGAGCAGTTCTTC. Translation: CASSSGGAYNEQFF.

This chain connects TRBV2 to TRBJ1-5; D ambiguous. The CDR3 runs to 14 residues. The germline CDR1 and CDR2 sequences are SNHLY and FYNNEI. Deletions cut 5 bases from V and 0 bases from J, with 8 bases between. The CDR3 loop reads CASSSVFSNQPQHF. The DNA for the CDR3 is TGTGCCAGCAGTTCGGTCTTTAGCAATCAGCCCCAGCATTTT.

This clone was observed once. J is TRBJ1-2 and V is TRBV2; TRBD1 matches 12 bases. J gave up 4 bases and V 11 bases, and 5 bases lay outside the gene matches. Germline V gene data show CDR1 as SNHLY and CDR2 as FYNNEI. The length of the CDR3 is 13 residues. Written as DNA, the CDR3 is TGTGCCGGGTCGGGACAGGGGGCCTATGGCTACACCTTC. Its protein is CAGSGQGAYGYTF.

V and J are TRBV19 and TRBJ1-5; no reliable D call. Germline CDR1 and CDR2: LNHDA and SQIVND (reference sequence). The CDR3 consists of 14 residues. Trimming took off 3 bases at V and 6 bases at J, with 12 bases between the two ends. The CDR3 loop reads CASSMVGAVQPQHF. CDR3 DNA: TGTGCCAGTAGTATGGTCGGTGCGGTTCAGCCCCAGCATTTT.

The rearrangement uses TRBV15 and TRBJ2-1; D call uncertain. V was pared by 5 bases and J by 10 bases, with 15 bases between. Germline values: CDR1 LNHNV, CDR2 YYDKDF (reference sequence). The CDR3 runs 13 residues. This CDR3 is CATSLWIVGEQFF. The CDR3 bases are TGTGCCACCAGCCTATGGATTGTGGGCGAGCAGTTCTTC.

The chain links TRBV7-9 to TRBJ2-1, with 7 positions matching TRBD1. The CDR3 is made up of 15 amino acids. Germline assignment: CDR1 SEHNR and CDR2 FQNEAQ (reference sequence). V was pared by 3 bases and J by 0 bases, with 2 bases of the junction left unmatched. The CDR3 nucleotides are TGTGCCAGCAGCTTGACAGGGAGCTCCTACAATGAGCAGTTCTTC. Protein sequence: CASSLTGSSYNEQFF.

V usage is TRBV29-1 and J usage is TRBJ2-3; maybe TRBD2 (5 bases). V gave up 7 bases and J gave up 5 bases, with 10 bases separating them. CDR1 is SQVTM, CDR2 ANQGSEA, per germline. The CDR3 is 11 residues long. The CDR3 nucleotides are TGCAGCGCCGGACTCCGAGATACGCAGTATTTT. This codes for CSAGLRDTQYF.

The DNA for the CDR3 is TGTGCCAGCTCATACCAGGAGAACACTGAAGCTTTCTTT. Translating it yields CASSYQENTEAFF. The chain links TRBV18 to TRBJ1-1; D not resolved. Germline V gives CDR1 KGHSH, CDR2 LQKENI. CDR3 length: 13 amino acids. Trimming took 5 bases from V and 1 from J, leaving 8 bases between them.

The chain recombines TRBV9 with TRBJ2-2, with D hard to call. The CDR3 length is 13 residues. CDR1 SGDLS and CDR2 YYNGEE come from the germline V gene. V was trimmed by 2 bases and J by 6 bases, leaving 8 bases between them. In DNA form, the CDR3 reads TGTGCCAGCAGCGTGCATCCAGCCGGGGAGCTGTTTTTT. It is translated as CASSVHPAGELFF.

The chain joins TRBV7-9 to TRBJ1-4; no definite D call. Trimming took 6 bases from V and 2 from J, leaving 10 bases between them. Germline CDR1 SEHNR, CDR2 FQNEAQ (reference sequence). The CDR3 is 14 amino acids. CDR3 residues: CASSYQATNEKLFF. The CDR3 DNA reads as TGTGCCAGCAGTTACCAGGCCACTAATGAAAAACTGTTTTTT.

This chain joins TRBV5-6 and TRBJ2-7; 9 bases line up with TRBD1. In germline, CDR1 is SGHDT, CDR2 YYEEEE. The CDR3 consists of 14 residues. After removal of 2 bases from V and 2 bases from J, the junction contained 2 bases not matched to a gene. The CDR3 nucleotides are TGTGCCAGCAGCTTTGGGACAGGGCCCTACGAGCAGTACTTC. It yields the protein CASSFGTGPYEQYF.